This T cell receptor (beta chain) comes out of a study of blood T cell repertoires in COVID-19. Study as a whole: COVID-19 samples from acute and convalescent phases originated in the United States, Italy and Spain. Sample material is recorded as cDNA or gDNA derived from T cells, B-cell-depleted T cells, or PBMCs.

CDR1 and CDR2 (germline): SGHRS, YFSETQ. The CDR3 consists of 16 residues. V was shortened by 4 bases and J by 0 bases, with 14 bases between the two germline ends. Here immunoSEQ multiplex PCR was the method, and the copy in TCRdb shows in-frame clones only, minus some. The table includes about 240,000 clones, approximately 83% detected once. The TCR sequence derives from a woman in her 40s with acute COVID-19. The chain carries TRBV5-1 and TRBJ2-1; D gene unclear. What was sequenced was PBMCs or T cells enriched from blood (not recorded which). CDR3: CASSHTQFSSYNEQFF. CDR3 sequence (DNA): TGCGCCAGCAGCCATACCCAATTTAGCTCCTACAATGAGCAGTTCTTC.